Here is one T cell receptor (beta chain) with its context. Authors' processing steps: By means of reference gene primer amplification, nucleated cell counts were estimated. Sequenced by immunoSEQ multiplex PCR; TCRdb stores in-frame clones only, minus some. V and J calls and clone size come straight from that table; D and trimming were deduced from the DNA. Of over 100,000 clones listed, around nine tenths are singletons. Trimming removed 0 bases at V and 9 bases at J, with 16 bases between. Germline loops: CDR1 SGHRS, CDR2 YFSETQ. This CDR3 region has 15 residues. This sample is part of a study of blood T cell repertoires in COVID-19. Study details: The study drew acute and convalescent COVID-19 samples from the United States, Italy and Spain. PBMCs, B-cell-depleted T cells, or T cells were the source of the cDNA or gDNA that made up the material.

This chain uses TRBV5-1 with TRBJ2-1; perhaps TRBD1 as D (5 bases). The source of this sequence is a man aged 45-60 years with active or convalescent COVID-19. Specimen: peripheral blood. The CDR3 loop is CASSLGDSAYGEQFF. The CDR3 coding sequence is TGCGCCAGCAGCTTGGGCGACAGTGCGTATGGTGAGCAGTTCTTC.